This record concerns one T cell receptor beta chain sequence. The CDR3 is 15 amino acids. The V segment lost 3 bases and the J segment 3 bases; nucleotides outside the gene matches: 6. Germline loops: CDR1 LNHDA, CDR2 SQIVND (reference sequence). TCRdb's copy holds only in-frame clones and misses some; the assay was immunoSEQ multiplex PCR. This sample has approximately 150,000 clones; around 90% occur once, and the top ten carry around 2%. This entry belongs to a study of T cell responses to AZD1222 COVID-19 vaccine. This TCR was sampled from an adult in good health. Sequencing was performed on peripheral blood, taken on day 0 of AZD1222 vaccination. This sequence joins TRBV19 and TRBJ2-7, with TRBD2 identical over 9 bases. CDR3 in DNA: TGTGCCAGTAGTATTGTGGCGGGAGGGAACTACGAGCAGTACTTC. It yields the protein CASSIVAGGNYEQYF.